This T cell receptor (beta chain) was found in a study of blood T cell repertoires in COVID-19. About the study: Samples representing acute and convalescent COVID-19 were sourced from the United States, Italy and Spain.

This clone came up a few times. Data came from immunoSEQ multiplex PCR; TCRdb stores just in-frame clones and leaves some out. Here the sample spans around 39,000 clones, approximately 80% being singletons. The V and J ends lost 4 bases and 3 bases, in that order; junction bases with no gene match: 5. Per the germline V gene, CDR1 is SGHNT and CDR2 is YYREEE (reference sequence). The CDR3 has 14 amino acids. The rearrangement joins TRBV5-4 to TRBJ1-1, with 8 bases lining up with TRBD1. This receptor was taken from a woman between 65 and 79 years old with acute or convalescent COVID-19. The sample consisted of peripheral blood. CDR3 sequence reads: CASSKTGADTEAFF. CDR3 DNA sequence: TGTGCCAGCAGCAAGACAGGGGCGGACACTGAAGCTTTCTTT. The full variable domain, completed using reference TRBV5-4 and TRBJ1-1, is ETGVTQSPTHLIKTRGQQVTLRCSSQSGHNTVSWYQQALGQGPQFIFQYYREEENGRGNFPPRFSGLQFPNYSSELNVNALELDDSALYLCASSKTGADTEAFFGQGTRLTVV.